The 10 T cell receptor beta chains below were found in one sample sequenced in a study of cytomegalovirus exposure and HLA in healthy donors. PCR primers comprised 60 Vbeta and 13 Jbeta primers. Sequencing was performed with immunoSEQ multiplex PCR; in TCRdb, only in-frame clones are kept and a portion is missing. The sample shows some 200,000 clones, 70% to 80% of them seen only once. The sequencing sample was made of PBMCs. These receptors all come from a woman in her 30s in good health and CMV-seropositive.

The gene calls are TRBV29-1 and TRBJ2-7; 9 bases fit TRBD2. There are 13 residues in the CDR3. Germline CDR1 is SQVTM and CDR2 is ANQGSEA. Trimming at V came to 5 bases and at J to 3 bases, leaving 5 bases not matched to a gene. The CDR3 region has the DNA TGCAGCGTTTATAATAGCGGGGGCTACGAGCAGTACTTC. Translated: CSVYNSGGYEQYF.

The rearrangement links TRBV7-6 to TRBJ1-4, with D tentatively TRBD1 (6 bases). V dropped 1 base and J dropped 8 bases, with 20 bases sitting between them. The CDR3 totals 17 residues. CDR1 is SGHVS, CDR2 FNYEAQ, per germline. CDR3 nucleotide sequence: TGTGCCAGCAGCTTAGTTTCTTCTTTCAGGGGCCAAGAAAAACTGTTTTTT. Amino acids: CASSLVSSFRGQEKLFF. Variable domain in full (rest from reference TRBV7-6 and TRBJ1-4): GAGVSQSPRYKVTKRGQDVALRCDPISGHVSLYWYRQALGQGPEFLTYFNYEAQQDKSGLPNDRFSAERPEGSISTLTIQRTEQRDSAMYRCASSLVSSFRGQEKLFFGSGTQLSVL.

The rearrangement joins TRBV18 to TRBJ1-2, with TRBD1 matching over 10 bases. Germline trimming cut 2 bases from V and 3 bases from J; bases unmatched to any gene: 0. CDR1 is KGHSH, CDR2 LQKENI, per germline. The CDR3 spans 14 residues. The DNA for the CDR3 is TGTGCCAGCTCACCAGGACAGGGGGACTATGGCTACACCTTC. Encoded protein: CASSPGQGDYGYTF.

This clone was counted only a few times. The chain recombines TRBV6-6 with TRBJ1-1; D gene ambiguous. Germline CDR1 reads MNHNY; CDR2 reads SVGAGI (reference sequence). The CDR3 totals 15 residues. Trimming took 0 bases from V and 1 from J, leaving 9 bases between them. CDR3 sequence: CASSYSRAKNTEAFF. Here the CDR3 DNA reads TGTGCCAGCAGTTACTCGAGGGCTAAGAACACTGAAGCTTTCTTT.

The rearrangement joins TRBV14 to TRBJ2-7; D unresolved. V shed 5 bases and J shed 2 bases, with 10 bases lying between them. The length of the CDR3 is 13 residues. Germline V gives CDR1 SGHDN, CDR2 FVKESK. The CDR3: CASSIVSPYEQYF. The DNA for the CDR3 is TGTGCCAGCAGCATCGTTTCTCCCTACGAGCAGTACTTC.

This chain uses TRBV19 with TRBJ1-5, with 10 nucleotides matching TRBD1. The germline V gene encodes CDR1 LNHDA and CDR2 SQIVND (reference sequence). Trimming cost V 4 bases and J 4 bases; bases outside gene matches: 1. The CDR3 spans 14 residues. The CDR3 coding sequence is TGTGCCAGTAGTACGGGACAGGGGAATCAGCCCCAGCATTTT. Protein sequence: CASSTGQGNQPQHF.

The chain recombines TRBV6-5 with TRBJ1-5; 7 bases align to TRBD1. Germline CDR1 MNHEY, CDR2 SVGAGI. CDR3 length equals 15 residues. Losses at the gene ends were 4 bases for V and 5 bases for J; bases not matched to a gene: 8. DNA for the CDR3: TGTGCCAGCAGTTCGCGACAGGGCCTCTATCAGCCCCAGCATTTT. This gives the protein CASSSRQGLYQPQHF.

The chain joins TRBV5-1 to TRBJ2-1; 7 positions agree with TRBD2. The CDR3 is 15 amino acids. V lost 0 bases and J lost 7; bases outside the gene matches: 7. Germline V gives CDR1 SGHRS, CDR2 YFSETQ. The CDR3 DNA reads as TGCGCCAGCAGCTTGGGACGCGGGAGTAGGAATGAGCAGTTCTTC. It codes for CASSLGRGSRNEQFF.

This clone is a singleton in its sample. This chain links TRBV27 with TRBJ1-5; tentative D call: TRBD1 (5 bases). The CDR3 runs 14 residues. V was cut by 4 bases and J by 9 bases, with 16 bases left in between. Per germline, CDR1 MNHEY and CDR2 SMNVEV (reference sequence). This CDR3 is CASSSRRALGPQHF. CDR3 DNA sequence: TGTGCCAGCAGTTCCCGCAGGGCCTTAGGGCCCCAGCATTTT.

The chain combines TRBV7-2 with TRBJ2-3, with D hard to call. Between the trimmed V and J ends, which lost 1 base and 5 bases, there was a span of 7 bases. The CDR3 contains 13 residues. Germline assignment: CDR1 SGHTA and CDR2 FQGNSA. CDR3 protein: CASSLGNGDTQYF. The CDR3 DNA reads as TGTGCCAGCAGCTTAGGAAACGGAGATACGCAGTATTTT. Full variable domain (remainder filled in from reference TRBV7-2 and TRBJ2-3): GAGVSQSPSNKVTEKGKDVELRCDPISGHTALYWYRQSLGQGLEFLIYFQGNSAPDKSGLPSDRFSAERTGGSVSTLTIQRTQQEDSAVYLCASSLGNGDTQYFGPGTRLTVL.